Below, 9 T cell receptor beta chains from the same sample are listed, as sequenced in a study of beta chain features in type 1 diabetes. Expressed TCRB transcripts were sequenced, since all the RNA that had been isolated was reverse transcribed. The table came from immunoSEQ multiplex PCR; TCRdb's copy has only in-frame clones and leaves some out. Of hundreds of thousands of clones in the sample, around 15% were seen once. Sequencing was done on a sample of naive CD4+ T cells from blood. The receptors stem from a man between 18 and 35 years old in good health.

The V call is TRBV29-1, the J call TRBJ2-1; TRBD2 matches 9 bases. V gave up 0 bases and J gave up 4 bases; unmatched junction bases: 7. The CDR3 totals 16 residues. Per the germline V gene, CDR1 is SQVTM and CDR2 is ANQGSEA. Written as DNA, the CDR3 is TGCAGCGTTGAAGATCAGCTAGCGGGATCTTACAATGAGCAGTTCTTC. This gives the protein CSVEDQLAGSYNEQFF.

The chain uses TRBV9 and TRBJ1-2; no firm D call. This CDR3 is built from 14 residues. The germline V gene has CDR1 SGDLS and CDR2 YYNGEE. The germline V and J ends were trimmed by 0 bases and 4 bases, with 10 bases remaining between them. The CDR3 nucleotides read TGTGCCAGCAGCGTAGACCAGGATACCTATGGCTACACCTTC. It encodes CASSVDQDTYGYTF.

V is TRBV18 and J is TRBJ2-6; possibly TRBD1 for D (6 bases). Germline V CDR1 and CDR2: KGHSH, LQKENI. CDR3 length: 16 amino acids. The V and J ends lost 2 bases and 2 bases respectively, with 10 bases between them. CDR3 in amino acids: CASSPTQGTGANVLTF. In nucleotides, the CDR3 is TGTGCCAGCTCACCAACACAGGGTACTGGGGCCAACGTCCTGACTTTC. Looking up the rest from reference TRBV18 and TRBJ2-6 gives the full variable domain: NAGVMQNPRHLVRRRGQEARLRCSPMKGHSHVYWYRQLPEEGLKFMVYLQKENIIDESGMPKERFSAEFPKEGPSILRIQQVVRGDSAAYFCASSPTQGTGANVLTFGAGSRLTVL.

This clone was seen more than once but under ten times. The chain joins TRBV9 to TRBJ2-7; TRBD1 is a possible D gene (6 bases). This CDR3 has 13 amino acids. Trimming left V 0 bases short and J 7 bases short, with 11 bases between. Germline lookup yields CDR1 SGDLS and CDR2 YYNGEE. As DNA, the CDR3 is TGTGCCAGCAGCGTAGATGGGGGCGCTGAGCAGTACTTC. Amino acid sequence: CASSVDGGAEQYF.

The gene calls are TRBV18 and TRBJ1-6; no reliable D call. V lost 3 bases and J 0 bases, leaving 15 bases between the germline ends. Per germline, CDR1 KGHSH and CDR2 LQKENI. The CDR3 extends over 18 amino acids. CDR3 bases: TGTGCCAGCTCACCTTACCCGAGTGCCAGCTCCTATAATTCACCCCTCCACTTT. Residues: CASSPYPSASSYNSPLHF.

This clone appeared a single time. The chain employs TRBV5-1 and TRBJ2-6; D uncertain. The V gene lost 4 bases and the J gene lost 4 bases, with 15 bases spanning the gap. CDR1 and CDR2 from the germline V gene are SGHRS and YFSETQ. This CDR3 region has 16 residues. The CDR3 nucleotides are TGCGCCAGCAGCCCGGCCTTGGGGTCGGGGGCCAACGTCCTGACTTTC. Translating gives CASSPALGSGANVLTF.

The chain links TRBV7-6 to TRBJ2-7; D unresolved. The V end lost 1 base, the J end lost 3 bases, and 10 bases lay between the germline ends. Germline CDR1 and CDR2: SGHVS and FNYEAQ. This CDR3 has 14 residues. The CDR3 DNA is TGTGCCAGCAGCTTAGTTGCGGTAGACTACGAGCAGTACTTC. Its translation is CASSLVAVDYEQYF. Full variable domain (rest looked up from reference TRBV7-6 and TRBJ2-7): GAGVSQSPRYKVTKRGQDVALRCDPISGHVSLYWYRQALGQGPEFLTYFNYEAQQDKSGLPNDRFSAERPEGSISTLTIQRTEQRDSAMYRCASSLVAVDYEQYFGPGTRLTVT.

This clone has a handful of counts. The gene calls are TRBV11-3 and TRBJ1-1; D gene unclear. This CDR3 has 13 residues. Trimming removed 5 bases at V and 4 bases at J, with 11 bases between. Germline values: CDR1 SGHNT, CDR2 YENEEA. CDR3 protein: CASSLRMGTEAFF. The CDR3 DNA follows: TGTGCCAGCAGCCTACGGATGGGCACTGAAGCTTTCTTT.

V usage is TRBV10-3 and J usage is TRBJ2-1; maybe TRBD2 (6 bases). Per germline, CDR1 ENHRY and CDR2 SYGVKD. The CDR3 consists of 13 residues. The V gene lost 6 bases and the J gene lost 9 bases, with 15 bases spanning the gap. The CDR3 bases are TGTGCCATCAGCCTCACTTTGGAGGGTGAGCAGTTCTTC. Amino acids: CAISLTLEGEQFF.